The source of this T cell receptor beta chain is a study of blood T cell repertoires in COVID-19. Study in general: Acute-phase and convalescent COVID-19 samples originated in the United States, Italy and Spain. Sample material is recorded as cDNA or gDNA derived from T cells, B-cell-depleted T cells, or PBMCs.

Seattle researchers signed up patients amid active infection and tracked them longitudinally. Between the trimmed V and J ends, which lost 1 base and 0 bases, there was a span of 10 bases. Looked up from germline, CDR1 is SGHDT and CDR2 is YYEEEE. There are 16 residues in the CDR3. Per the original methods: Estimated nucleated cell counts came from reference gene primer amplification. Assay: immunoSEQ multiplex PCR; the TCRdb copy retains only in-frame clones and omits some. V and J calls and clone size are as listed in that table; D and trimming were resolved from the DNA. Of 300,000 to 400,000 clones in the sample, 88% are singletons; the top ten hold 1.5% to 2%.

Specimen: peripheral blood. This chain uses TRBV5-6 with TRBJ1-4; D perhaps matches TRBD1 (5 bases). The clonotype comes from a woman aged 30 to 39 with COVID-19, enrolled during active disease. For the CDR3, the DNA is TGTGCCAGCAGCTTGTACAGGCTTGCAACTAATGAAAAACTGTTTTTT. It is translated as CASSLYRLATNEKLFF.